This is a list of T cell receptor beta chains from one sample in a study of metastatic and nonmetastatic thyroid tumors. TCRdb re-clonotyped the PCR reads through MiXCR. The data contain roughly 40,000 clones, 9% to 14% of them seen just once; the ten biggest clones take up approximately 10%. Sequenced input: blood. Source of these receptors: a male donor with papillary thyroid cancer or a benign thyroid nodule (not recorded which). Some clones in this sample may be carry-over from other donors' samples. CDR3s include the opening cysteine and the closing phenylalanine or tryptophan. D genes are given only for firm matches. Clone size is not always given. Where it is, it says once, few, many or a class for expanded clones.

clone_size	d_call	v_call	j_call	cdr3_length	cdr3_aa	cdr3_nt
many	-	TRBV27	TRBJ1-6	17	CASSLSGGRGMGSPLHF	TGTGCCAGCAGTTTATCGGGCGGCAGGGGAATGGGTTCACCCCTCCACTTT
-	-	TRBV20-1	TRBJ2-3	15	CSARDPTDSTDTQYF	TGCAGTGCTAGAGATCCGACGGATAGCACAGATACGCAGTATTTT
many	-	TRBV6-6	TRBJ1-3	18	CASKSLLSRGEPGNTIYF	TGTGCCAGCAAGTCCCTCCTCTCAAGGGGGGAACCTGGAAACACCATATATTTT
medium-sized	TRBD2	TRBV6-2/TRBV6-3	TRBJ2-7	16	CASSKRGGRASYEQYF	TGTGCCAGCAGCAAACGCGGCGGGAGGGCCAGCTACGAGCAGTACTTC
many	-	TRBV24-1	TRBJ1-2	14	CATSDRGSSYGYTF	TGTGCCACCAGTGATCGGGGGAGTAGCTATGGCTACACCTTC
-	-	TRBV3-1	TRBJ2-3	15	CASSQGVRGKDTQYF	TGTGCCAGCAGCCAAGGGGTAAGGGGGAAAGATACGCAGTATTTT
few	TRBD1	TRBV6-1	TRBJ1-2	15	CASSRQTGQYYGYTF	TGTGCCAGCAGTAGGCAGACAGGGCAATACTATGGCTACACCTTC
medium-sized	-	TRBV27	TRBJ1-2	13	CASSYGGEDGYTF	TGTGCCAGCAGTTATGGGGGGGAGGATGGCTACACCTTC
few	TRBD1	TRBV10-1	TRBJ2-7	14	CAIPGQGKSYGQYF	TGCGCCATACCTGGACAGGGTAAGTCCTACGGGCAGTACTTC
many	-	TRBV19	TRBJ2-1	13	CASSRAGGNEQFF	TGTGCCAGTAGTAGGGCAGGGGGGAATGAGCAGTTCTTC
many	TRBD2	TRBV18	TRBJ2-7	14	CASHGAQREYEQYF	TGTGCCAGCCACGGGGCCCAGCGGGAGTACGAGCAGTACTTC
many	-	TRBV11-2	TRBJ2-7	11	CASSLDREQYF	TGTGCCAGCAGCTTAGACCGGGAGCAGTACTTC
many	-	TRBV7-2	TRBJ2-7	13	CASSSLAAYEQYF	TGTGCCAGCAGCTCCTTAGCGGCCTACGAGCAGTACTTC
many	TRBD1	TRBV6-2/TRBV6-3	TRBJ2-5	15	CASRPLRDSQETQYF	TGTGCCAGCAGACCTCTACGGGACAGCCAAGAGACCCAGTACTTC
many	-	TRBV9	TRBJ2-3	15	CASSPTGYRTDTQYF	TGTGCCAGCAGCCCCACAGGGTATCGGACAGATACGCAGTATTTT
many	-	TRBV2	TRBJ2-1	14	CASSAGSSYNEQFF	TGTGCCAGCAGTGCTGGGAGCTCCTACAATGAGCAGTTCTTC
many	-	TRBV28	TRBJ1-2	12	CASRTGGYGYTF	TGTGCCAGCAGGACCGGGGGCTATGGCTACACCTTC
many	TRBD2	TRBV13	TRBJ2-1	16	CASSVAGTSGYNEQFF	TGTGCCAGCAGCGTAGCCGGGACTAGCGGTTACAATGAGCAGTTCTTC
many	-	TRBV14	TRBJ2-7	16	CASSQYISLSSYEQYF	TGTGCCAGCAGCCAATACATATCCCTGAGCTCCTACGAGCAGTACTTC
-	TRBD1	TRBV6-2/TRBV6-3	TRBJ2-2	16	CASSHSGDRNTGELFF	TGTGCCAGCAGTCACTCAGGGGACAGGAACACCGGGGAGCTGTTTTTT
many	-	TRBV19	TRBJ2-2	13	CASSIAHTGELFF	TGTGCCAGTAGTATAGCTCACACCGGGGAGCTGTTTTTT
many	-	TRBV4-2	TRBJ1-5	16	CASSQDVTGPNQPQHF	TGTGCCAGCAGCCAAGATGTGACAGGCCCAAATCAGCCCCAGCATTTT
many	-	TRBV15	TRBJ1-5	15	CATSRSGGNHQPQHF	TGTGCCACCAGCCGGTCCGGGGGTAATCATCAGCCCCAGCATTTT
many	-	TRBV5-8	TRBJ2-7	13	CASDRDHSYEQYF	TGTGCCAGCGACCGGGACCACTCCTACGAGCAGTACTTC
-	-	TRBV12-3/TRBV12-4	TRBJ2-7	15	CASSLVARRSYEQYF	TGTGCCAGCAGCCTCGTCGCTAGAAGGTCCTACGAGCAGTACTTC
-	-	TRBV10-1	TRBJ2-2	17	CASSDSFWALGTGELFF	TGCGCCAGTAGTGACTCGTTCTGGGCCTTGGGGACCGGGGAGCTGTTTTTT
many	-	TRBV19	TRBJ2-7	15	CASSPTGGGTYEQYF	TGTGCCAGTAGTCCTACAGGGGGGGGAACCTACGAGCAGTACTTC
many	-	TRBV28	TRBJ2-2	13	CASSFANTGELFF	TGTGCCAGCAGTTTCGCGAACACCGGGGAGCTGTTTTTT
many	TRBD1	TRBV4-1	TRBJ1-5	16	CASSPQGTGGNQPQHF	TGCGCCAGCAGCCCCCAAGGGACAGGGGGGAATCAGCCCCAGCATTTT
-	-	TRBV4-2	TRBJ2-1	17	CASSPGTFLSSYNEQFF	TGTGCCAGCAGCCCTGGGACCTTTCTTAGCTCCTACAATGAGCAGTTCTTC
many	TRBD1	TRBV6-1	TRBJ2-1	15	CASSLQGYGNNEQFF	TGTGCCAGCAGTCTACAGGGGTACGGGAACAATGAGCAGTTCTTC
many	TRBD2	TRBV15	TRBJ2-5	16	CATSRDLPAGGETQYF	TGTGCCACCAGCAGAGATCTTCCAGCGGGAGGGGAGACCCAGTACTTC
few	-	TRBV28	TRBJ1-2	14	CASSLVGGGHGYTF	TGTGCCAGCAGTTTAGTCGGGGGGGGGCATGGCTACACCTTC
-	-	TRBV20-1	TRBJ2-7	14	CSARKLGIDYEQYF	TGCAGTGCTAGGAAACTAGGGATTGACTACGAGCAGTACTTC
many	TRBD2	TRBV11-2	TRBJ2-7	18	CASSPLRSSAGTSDEQYF	TGTGCCAGCAGCCCACTAAGGTCATCGGCCGGGACTAGCGACGAGCAGTACTTC
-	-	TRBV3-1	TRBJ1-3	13	CASSQVAGNTIYF	TGTGCCAGCAGCCAAGTGGCCGGAAACACCATATATTTT
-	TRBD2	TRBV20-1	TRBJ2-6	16	CSGVGRAPSGANVLTF	TGCAGTGGGGTCGGGAGGGCCCCCTCTGGGGCCAACGTCCTGACTTTC
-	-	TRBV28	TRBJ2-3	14	CASIYHSPTYTQYF	TGTGCCAGCATTTACCACAGCCCCACATATACGCAGTATTTT
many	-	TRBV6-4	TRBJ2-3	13	CASSDTPTDTQYF	TGTGCCAGCAGTGACACCCCCACAGATACGCAGTATTTT
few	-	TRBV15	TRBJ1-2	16	CATTFGGGSTNYGYTF	TGTGCCACCACCTTCGGGGGGGGGTCTACAAACTATGGCTACACCTTC
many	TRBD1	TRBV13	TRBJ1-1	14	CASSLTGVNTKAFF	TGTGCCAGCAGCCTAACAGGGGTGAACACTAAAGCTTTCTTT
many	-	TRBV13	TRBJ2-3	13	CASSYTRTDTQYF	TGTGCCAGCAGTTACACTAGGACAGATACGCAGTATTTT
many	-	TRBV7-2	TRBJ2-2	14	CASSLSQLTGELFF	TGTGCCAGCAGCTTGAGCCAACTCACCGGGGAGCTGTTTTTT
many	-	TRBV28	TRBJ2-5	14	CASMDGQSQETQYF	TGTGCCAGCATGGATGGACAGTCCCAAGAGACCCAGTACTTC
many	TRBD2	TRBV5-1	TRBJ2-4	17	CASSLSPLAGFGNIQYF	TGCGCCAGCAGCTTGTCTCCCCTAGCGGGATTTGGAAACATTCAGTACTTC
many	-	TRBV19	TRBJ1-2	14	CASSISRRNYGYTF	TGTGCCAGTAGTATTTCACGGCGGAACTATGGCTACACCTTC
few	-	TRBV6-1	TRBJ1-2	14	CASSVSAGSYGYTF	TGTGCCAGCAGCGTCTCAGCGGGGAGCTATGGCTACACCTTC
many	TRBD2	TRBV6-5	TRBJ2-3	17	CASSTFGLAERTDTQYF	TGTGCCAGCAGTACTTTCGGACTAGCGGAGCGCACAGATACGCAGTATTTT